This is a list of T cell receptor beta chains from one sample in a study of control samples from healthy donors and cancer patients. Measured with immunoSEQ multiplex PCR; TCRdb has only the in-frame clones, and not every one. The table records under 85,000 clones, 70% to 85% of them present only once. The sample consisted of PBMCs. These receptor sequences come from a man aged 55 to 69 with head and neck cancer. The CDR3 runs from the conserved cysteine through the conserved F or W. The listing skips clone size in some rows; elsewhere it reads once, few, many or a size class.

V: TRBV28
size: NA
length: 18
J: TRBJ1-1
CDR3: CASSLSGLGTGWATEAFF

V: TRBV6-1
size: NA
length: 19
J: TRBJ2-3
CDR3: CASSARLAGRPRSTDTQYF

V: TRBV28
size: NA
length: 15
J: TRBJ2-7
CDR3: CASSLPGQGKGEQYF

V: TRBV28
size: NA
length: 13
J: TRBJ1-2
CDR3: CASADGGGYGYTF

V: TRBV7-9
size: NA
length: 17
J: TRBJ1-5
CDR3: CASSHRGGGAGPQPQHF

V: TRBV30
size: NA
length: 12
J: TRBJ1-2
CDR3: CAWSRGDYGYTF

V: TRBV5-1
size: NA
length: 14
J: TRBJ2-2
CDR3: CASSLDWATGELFF

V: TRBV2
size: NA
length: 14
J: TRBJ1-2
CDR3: CAGRSDSSISGYTF

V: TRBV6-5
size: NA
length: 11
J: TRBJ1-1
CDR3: CASSSRSEAFF

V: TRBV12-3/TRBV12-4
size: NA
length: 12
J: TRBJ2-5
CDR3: CASRQNQETQYF

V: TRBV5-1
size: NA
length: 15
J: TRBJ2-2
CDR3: CASSSGQGNTGELFF

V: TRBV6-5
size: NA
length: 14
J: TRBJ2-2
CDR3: CASSKTGGVGELFF

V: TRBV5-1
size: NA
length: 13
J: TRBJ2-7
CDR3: CASSYTVTYEQYF

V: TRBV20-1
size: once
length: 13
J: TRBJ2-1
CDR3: CSASVGGQALQFF

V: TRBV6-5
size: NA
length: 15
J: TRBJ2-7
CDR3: CASSYSGTGGDEQYF

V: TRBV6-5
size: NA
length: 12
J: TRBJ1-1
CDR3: CASSRGGTEAFF

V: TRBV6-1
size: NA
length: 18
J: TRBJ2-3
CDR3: CASSVFAAGKGTTDTQYF

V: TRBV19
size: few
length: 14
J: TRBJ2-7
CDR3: CASTKRQGAYEQYF

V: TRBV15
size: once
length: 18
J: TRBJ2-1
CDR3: CATSREKLAYGGYNEQFF

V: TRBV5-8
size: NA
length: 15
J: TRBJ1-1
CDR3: CALRGLMGMNTEAFF

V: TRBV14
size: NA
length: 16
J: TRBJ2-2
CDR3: CASSQESARGTGELFF

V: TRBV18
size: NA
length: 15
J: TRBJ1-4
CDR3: CASSPTGVTNEKLFF

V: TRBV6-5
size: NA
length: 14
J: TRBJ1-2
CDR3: CASSYGQGPDGYTF

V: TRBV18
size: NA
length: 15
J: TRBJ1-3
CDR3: CASSPTDRGGNTIYF

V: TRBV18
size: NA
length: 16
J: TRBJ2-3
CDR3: CASSSLPGQVTDTQYF

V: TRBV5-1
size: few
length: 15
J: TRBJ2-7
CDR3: CASSLAAGGSYEQYF

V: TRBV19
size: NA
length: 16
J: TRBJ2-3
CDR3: CATLSAGFGGTDTQYF

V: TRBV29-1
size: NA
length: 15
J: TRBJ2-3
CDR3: CSVEESSESTDTQYF

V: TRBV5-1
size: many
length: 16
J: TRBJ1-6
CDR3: CASSRAGTGINSPLHF

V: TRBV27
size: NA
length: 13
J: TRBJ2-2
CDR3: CASTSGNTGELFF

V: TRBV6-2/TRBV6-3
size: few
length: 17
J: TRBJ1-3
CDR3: CASSYPAGRDGGNTIYF

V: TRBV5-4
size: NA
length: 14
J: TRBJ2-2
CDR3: CASSPSGYTGELFF

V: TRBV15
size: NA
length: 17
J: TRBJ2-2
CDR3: CATSRDQGTSVRGELFF

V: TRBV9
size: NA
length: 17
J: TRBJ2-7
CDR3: CASSPVPGLAMGNEQYF

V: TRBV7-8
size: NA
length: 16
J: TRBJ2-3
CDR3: CASSPRTSGIADTQYF

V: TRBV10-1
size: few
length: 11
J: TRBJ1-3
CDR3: CASSEADTIYF

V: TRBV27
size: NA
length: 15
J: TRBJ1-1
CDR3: CASSPWTGENTEAFF

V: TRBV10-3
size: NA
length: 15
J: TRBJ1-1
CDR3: CAISESRTGNTEAFF

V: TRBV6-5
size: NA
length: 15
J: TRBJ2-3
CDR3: CASSLDSLMVDTQYF

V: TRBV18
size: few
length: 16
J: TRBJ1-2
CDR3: CASSPPRTGNSYGYTF

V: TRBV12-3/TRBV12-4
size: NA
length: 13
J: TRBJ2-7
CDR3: CASSFGDSDEQYF

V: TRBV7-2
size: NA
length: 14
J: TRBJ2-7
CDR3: CASSLSSFGREQYF

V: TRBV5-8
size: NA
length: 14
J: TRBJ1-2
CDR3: CASSFGVGNYGYTF

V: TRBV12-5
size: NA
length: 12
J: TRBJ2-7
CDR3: CASGFLRGEQYF

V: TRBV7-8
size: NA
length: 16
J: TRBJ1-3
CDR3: CASSLANTGSGNTIYF

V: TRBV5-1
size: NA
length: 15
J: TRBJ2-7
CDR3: CASSLWGRDSYEQYF

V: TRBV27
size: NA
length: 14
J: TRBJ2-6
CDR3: CASSEITGANVLTF

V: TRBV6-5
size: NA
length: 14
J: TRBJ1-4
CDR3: CASSYSKETPPLFF

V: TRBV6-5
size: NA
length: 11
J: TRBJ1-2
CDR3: CASTQGTGYTF

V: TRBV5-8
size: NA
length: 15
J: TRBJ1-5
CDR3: CASSDGQTMTRPQHF

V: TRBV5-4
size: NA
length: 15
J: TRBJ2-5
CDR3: CASSPRLGNQETQYF

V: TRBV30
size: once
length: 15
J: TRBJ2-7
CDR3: CAWSPDPGQGYEQYF

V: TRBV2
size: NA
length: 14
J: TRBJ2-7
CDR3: CASSEVQGFNEQYF

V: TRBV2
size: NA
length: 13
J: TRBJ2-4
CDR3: CASSEPGENIQYF

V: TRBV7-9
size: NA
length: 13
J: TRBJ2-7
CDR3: CASSSGQPYEQYF